Detailed here is one T cell receptor beta chain. The sample originates from a study of blood T cell repertoires in COVID-19. Libraries were prepared by immunoSEQ multiplex PCR; TCRdb keeps only in-frame clonotypes and omits some of them. The sample yields roughly 230,000 clones, more than 70% seen once. This CDR3 is 12 amino acids long. Trimming left V 8 bases short and J 6 bases short, with 13 bases between. Per the germline V gene, CDR1 is MDHEN and CDR2 is SYDVKM. Material for sequencing was peripheral blood. The clonotype comes from a man in his forties or fifties with active or convalescent COVID-19. The chain employs TRBV28 and TRBJ1-1; a weak D match, TRBD1 (5 bases). CDR3 coding DNA: TGTGCCAGCCGGGGGGTGAGGTCTGAAGCTTTCTTT. Its protein is CASRGVRSEAFF.